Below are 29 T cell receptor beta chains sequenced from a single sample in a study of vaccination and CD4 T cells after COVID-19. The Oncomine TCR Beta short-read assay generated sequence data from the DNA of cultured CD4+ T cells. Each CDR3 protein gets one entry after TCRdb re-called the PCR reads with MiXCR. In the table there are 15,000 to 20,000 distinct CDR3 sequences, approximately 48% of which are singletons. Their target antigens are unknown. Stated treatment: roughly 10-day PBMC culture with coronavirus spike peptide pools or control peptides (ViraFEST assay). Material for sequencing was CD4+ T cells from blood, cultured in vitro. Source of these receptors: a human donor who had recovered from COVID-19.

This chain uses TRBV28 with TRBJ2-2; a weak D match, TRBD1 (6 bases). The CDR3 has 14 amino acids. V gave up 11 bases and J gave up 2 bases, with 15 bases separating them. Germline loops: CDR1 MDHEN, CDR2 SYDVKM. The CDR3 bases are TGTGCCGGAGGTTCGGGACAAAACACCGGGGAGCTGTTTTTT. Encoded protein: CAGGSGQNTGELFF.

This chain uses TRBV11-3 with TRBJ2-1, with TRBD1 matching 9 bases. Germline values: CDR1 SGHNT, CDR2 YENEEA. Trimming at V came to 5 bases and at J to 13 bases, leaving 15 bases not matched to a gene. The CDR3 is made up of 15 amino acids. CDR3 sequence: CASSLLSGTGINQFF. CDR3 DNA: TGTGCCAGCAGCCTACTATCCGGGACAGGGATCAATCAGTTCTTC.

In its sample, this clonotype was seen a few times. CDR3 DNA sequence: TGTGCCAGCTCCGGGGGGCTCCGGCAGCCCCAGCATTTT. The encoded protein is CASSGGLRQPQHF. V gene TRBV6-2 or TRBV6-3 combines with J gene TRBJ1-5, with D tentatively TRBD1 (6 bases). V was cut by 8 bases and J by 7 bases, with 15 bases left in between. Germline CDR1 and CDR2: MNHEY and SVGEGT. CDR3 size: 13 residues.

CDR3 nucleotides: TGCAGTGCCCCTCAGGGGGACTCACCCCTCCACTTT. It specifies CSAPQGDSPLHF. The J gene is TRBJ1-6, the V gene TRBV20-1; TRBD1 matches at 7 bases. Unmatched junction bases numbered 6, after V lost 6 bases and J lost 10 bases. This CDR3 is built from 12 residues. The germline V gene encodes CDR1 DFQATT and CDR2 SNEGSKA (reference sequence).

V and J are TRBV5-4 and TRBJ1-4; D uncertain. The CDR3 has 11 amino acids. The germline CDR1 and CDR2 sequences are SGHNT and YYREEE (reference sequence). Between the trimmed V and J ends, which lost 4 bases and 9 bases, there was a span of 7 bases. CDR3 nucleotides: TGTGCCAGCAGCACACTTCAAAAACTGTTTTTT. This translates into CASSTLQKLFF.

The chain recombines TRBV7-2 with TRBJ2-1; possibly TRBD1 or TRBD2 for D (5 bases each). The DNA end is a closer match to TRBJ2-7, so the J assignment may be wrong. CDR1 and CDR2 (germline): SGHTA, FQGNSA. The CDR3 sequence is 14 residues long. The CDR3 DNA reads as TGTGCCAGCAGCACGGGGACGCTGGCCTACGAGCAGTACTTC. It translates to CASSTGTLAYEQYF.

CDR3 in DNA: TGTGCCAGTAAAAAGGAAGCCAGCACAGATACGCAGTATTTT. Translation gives CASKKEASTDTQYF. The chain joins TRBV19 to TRBJ2-3; D remains unclear. With 7 bases removed from V and 0 bases from J, the gap between germline ends came to 11 bases. The CDR3 is 14 residues long. The germline V gene encodes CDR1 LNHDA and CDR2 SQIVND (reference sequence).

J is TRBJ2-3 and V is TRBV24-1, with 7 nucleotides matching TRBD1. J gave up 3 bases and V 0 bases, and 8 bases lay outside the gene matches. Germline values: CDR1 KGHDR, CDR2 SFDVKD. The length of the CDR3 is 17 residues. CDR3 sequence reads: CATSDLRTGSGTDTQYF. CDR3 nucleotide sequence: TGTGCCACCAGTGATTTGCGGACAGGTTCAGGTACAGATACGCAGTATTTT.

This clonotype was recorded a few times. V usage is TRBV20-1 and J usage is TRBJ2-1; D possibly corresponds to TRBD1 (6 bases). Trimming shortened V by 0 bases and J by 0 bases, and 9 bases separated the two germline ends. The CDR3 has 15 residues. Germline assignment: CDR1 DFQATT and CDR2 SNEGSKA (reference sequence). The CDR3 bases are TGCAGTGCTAGAGAAAGGGGGAGCTCCTACAATGAGCAGTTCTTC. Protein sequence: CSARERGSSYNEQFF.

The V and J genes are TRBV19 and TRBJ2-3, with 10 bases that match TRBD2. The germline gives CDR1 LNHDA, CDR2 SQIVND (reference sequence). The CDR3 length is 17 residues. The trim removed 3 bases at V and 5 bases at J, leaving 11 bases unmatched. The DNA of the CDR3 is TGTGCCAGTAGTATCTTAGGTAGCGGGAGGATTCAAGATACGCAGTATTTT. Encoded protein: CASSILGSGRIQDTQYF.

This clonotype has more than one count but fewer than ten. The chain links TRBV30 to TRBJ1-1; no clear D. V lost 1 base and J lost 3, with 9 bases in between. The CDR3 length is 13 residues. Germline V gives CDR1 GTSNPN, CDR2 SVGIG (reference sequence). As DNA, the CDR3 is TGTGCCTGGAGTGGTGAACTGGACACTGAAGCTTTCTTT. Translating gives CAWSGELDTEAFF.

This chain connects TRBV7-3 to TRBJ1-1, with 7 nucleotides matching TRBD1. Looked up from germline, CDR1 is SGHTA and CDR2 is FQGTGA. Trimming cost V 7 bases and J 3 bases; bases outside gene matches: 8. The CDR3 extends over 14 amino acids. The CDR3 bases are TGTGCCAGCACCCCCGGACAGGCCTACACTGAAGCTTTCTTT. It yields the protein CASTPGQAYTEAFF.

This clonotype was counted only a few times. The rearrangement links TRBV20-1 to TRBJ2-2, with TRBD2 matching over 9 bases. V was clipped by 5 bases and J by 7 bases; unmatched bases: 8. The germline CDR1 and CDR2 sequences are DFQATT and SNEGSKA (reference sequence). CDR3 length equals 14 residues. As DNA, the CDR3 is TGCAGTGCTCTCGCGGGAGGGCCGGGCGGGGAGCTGTTTTTT. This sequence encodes CSALAGGPGGELFF.

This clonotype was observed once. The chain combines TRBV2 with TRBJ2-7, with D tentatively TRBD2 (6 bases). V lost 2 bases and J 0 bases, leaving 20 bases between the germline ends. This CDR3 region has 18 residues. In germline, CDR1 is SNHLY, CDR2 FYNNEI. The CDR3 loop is CASSEWGVGSGGSYEQYF. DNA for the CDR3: TGTGCCAGCAGTGAATGGGGGGTAGGTAGCGGCGGCTCCTACGAGCAGTACTTC.

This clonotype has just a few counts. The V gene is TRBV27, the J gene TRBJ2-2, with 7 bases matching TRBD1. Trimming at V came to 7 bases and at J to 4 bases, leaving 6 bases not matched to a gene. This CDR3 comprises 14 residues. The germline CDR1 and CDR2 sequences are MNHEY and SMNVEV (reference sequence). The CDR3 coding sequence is TGTGCCAGCACTTCTACAGGGGCCACCGGGGAGCTGTTTTTT. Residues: CASTSTGATGELFF.

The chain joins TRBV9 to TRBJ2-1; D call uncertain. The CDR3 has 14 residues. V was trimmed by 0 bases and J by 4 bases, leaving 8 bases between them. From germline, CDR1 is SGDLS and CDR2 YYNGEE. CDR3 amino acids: CASSVAPLYNEQFF. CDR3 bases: TGTGCCAGCAGCGTAGCCCCCCTGTACAATGAGCAGTTCTTC.

CDR3 region: CASSPATGETEAFF. The CDR3 bases are TGCGCCAGCAGCCCCGCTACGGGGGAAACTGAAGCTTTCTTT. V is TRBV5-1 and J is TRBJ1-1, with TRBD1 as a possible D gene (5 bases). CDR1 and CDR2 from the germline V gene are SGHRS and YFSETQ. CDR3 length equals 14 residues. V dropped 4 bases and J dropped 5 bases, with 15 bases sitting between them. The variable domain in full, completed from reference TRBV5-1 and TRBJ1-1, reads KAGVTQTPRYLIKTRGQQVTLSCSPISGHRSVSWYQQTPGQGLQFLFEYFSETQRNKGNFPGRFSGRQFSNSRSEMNVSTLELGDSALYLCASSPATGETEAFFGQGTRLTVV.

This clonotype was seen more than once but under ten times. CDR3 coding DNA: TGTGCCTGGAGTGGGCCAGGGAATCAGCCCCAGCATTTT. Its protein product is CAWSGPGNQPQHF. The rearrangement uses TRBV30 and TRBJ1-5; possible D gene TRBD1, 5 bases. V was trimmed by 1 base and J by 4 bases, leaving 8 bases between them. CDR1 is GTSNPN, CDR2 SVGIG, per germline (reference sequence). The CDR3 totals 13 residues.

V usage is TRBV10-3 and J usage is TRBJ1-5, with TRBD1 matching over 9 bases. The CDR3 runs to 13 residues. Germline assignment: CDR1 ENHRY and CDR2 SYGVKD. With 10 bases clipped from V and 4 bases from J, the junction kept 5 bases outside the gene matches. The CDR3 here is CASRGQGNQPQHF. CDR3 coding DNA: TGTGCCAGTAGGGGACAGGGAAATCAGCCCCAGCATTTT.

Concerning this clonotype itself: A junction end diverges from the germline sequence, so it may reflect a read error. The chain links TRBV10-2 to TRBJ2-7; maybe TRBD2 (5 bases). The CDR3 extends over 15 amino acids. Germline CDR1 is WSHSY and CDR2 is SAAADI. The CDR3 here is CASSEMAGTTYGQYF. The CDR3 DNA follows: TGCGCCAGCAGTGAGATGGCGGGTACAACCTACGGGCAGTACTTC.

CDR3 bases: TGTGCCATCAGTGAGTCTGGGGTGCGTAATGGCTACACCTTC. Protein: CAISESGVRNGYTF. The chain combines TRBV10-3 with TRBJ1-2; D gene unclear. The CDR3 is 14 amino acids. CDR1 and CDR2 from the germline V gene are ENHRY and SYGVKD. Trimming removed 0 bases at V and 6 bases at J, with 11 bases between.

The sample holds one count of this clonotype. CDR3 sequence reads: CAISESMQGEEWQDEQYF. The CDR3 nucleotides read TGTGCCATCAGTGAGTCGATGCAGGGGGAGGAATGGCAAGACGAGCAGTACTTC. The rearrangement links TRBV10-3 to TRBJ2-7; TRBD1 might be the D (7 bases). The CDR3 runs 18 residues. The germline gives CDR1 ENHRY, CDR2 SYGVKD. Trimming removed 0 bases at V and 5 bases at J, with 23 bases between.

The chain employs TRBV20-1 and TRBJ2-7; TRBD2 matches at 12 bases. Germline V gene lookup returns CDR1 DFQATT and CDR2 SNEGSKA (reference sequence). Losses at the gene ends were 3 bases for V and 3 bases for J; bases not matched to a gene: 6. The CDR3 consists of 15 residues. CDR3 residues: CSARSSGRAVYEQYF. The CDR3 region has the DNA TGCAGTGCTAGGTCTAGCGGGAGGGCCGTCTACGAGCAGTACTTC.

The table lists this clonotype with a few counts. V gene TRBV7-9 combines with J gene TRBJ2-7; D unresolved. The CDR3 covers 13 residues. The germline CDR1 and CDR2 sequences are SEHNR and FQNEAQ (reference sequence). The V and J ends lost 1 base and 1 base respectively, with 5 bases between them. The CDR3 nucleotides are TGTGCCAGCAGCTTAGGGAGATCCTACGAGCAGTACTTC. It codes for CASSLGRSYEQYF.

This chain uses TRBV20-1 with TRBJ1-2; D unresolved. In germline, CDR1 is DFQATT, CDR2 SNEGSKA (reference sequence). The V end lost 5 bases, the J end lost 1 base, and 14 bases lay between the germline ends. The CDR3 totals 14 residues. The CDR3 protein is CSAGPRLSNYGYTF. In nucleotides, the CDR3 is TGCAGTGCTGGCCCGAGACTCAGTAACTATGGCTACACCTTC.

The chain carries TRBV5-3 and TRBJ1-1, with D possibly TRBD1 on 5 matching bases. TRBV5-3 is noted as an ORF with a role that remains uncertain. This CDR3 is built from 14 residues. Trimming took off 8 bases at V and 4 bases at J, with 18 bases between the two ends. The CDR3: CASSTRGSGTEAFF. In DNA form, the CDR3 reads TGTGCCAGCAGCACCCGGGGGAGTGGCACTGAAGCTTTCTTT.

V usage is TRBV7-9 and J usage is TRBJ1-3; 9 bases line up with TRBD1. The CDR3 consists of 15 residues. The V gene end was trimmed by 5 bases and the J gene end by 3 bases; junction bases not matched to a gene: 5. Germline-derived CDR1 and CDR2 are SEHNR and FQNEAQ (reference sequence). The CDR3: CASSPNRGLGNTIYF. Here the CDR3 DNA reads TGTGCCAGCAGCCCGAACAGGGGGCTTGGAAACACCATATATTTT. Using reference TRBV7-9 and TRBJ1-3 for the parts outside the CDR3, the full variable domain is DTGVSQNPRHKITKRGQNVTFRCDPISEHNRLYWYRQTLGQGPEFLTYFQNEAQLEKSRLLSDRFSAERPKGSFSTLEIQRTEQGDSAMYLCASSPNRGLGNTIYFGEGSWLTVV.

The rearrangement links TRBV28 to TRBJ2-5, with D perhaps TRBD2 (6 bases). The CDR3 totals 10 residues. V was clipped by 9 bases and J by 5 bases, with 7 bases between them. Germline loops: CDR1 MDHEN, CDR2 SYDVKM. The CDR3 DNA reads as TGTGCCAGTGCGGGGGAGACCCAGTACTTC. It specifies CASAGETQYF.

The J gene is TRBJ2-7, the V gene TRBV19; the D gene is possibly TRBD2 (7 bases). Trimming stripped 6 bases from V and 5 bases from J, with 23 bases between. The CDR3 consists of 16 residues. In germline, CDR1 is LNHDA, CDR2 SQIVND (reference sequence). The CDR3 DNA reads TGTGCCAGTAGCCTCTCAGGGGCTAGCGGCGGGGACGAGCAGTACTTC. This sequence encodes CASSLSGASGGDEQYF.